This entry lists 4 T cell receptor beta chains sequenced from one sample in a study of early T cells in non-severe SARS-CoV-2 infection. TCRdb re-derived calls from the 5' RACE reads in MiXCR, one entry per CDR3 protein. The table shows 45,000 or so distinct CDR3 sequences, with around 5.7% occurring only once. Sequencing used whole blood. The receptors here all came from an adult who was a healthcare worker with PCR-confirmed SARS-CoV-2 infection or an uninfected control (not recorded which).

The rearrangement joins TRBV12-3 or TRBV12-4 to TRBJ1-1; no reliable D call. The ends were cut back, 4 bases at V and 8 bases at J, with 20 bases in the middle. This CDR3 region has 15 residues. DNA of the CDR3: TGTGCCAGCAGTTACGGCAGCCCGACGGTTCTGGAAGCTTTCTTT. The encoded protein is CASSYGSPTVLEAFF.

This clonotype appeared a few times. The chain employs TRBV7-9 and TRBJ2-1, with D possibly matching TRBD1 (5 bases). Germline V lookup: CDR1 SEHNR, CDR2 FQNEAQ (reference sequence). The V end lost 1 base, the J end lost 5 bases, and 12 bases lay between the germline ends. The CDR3 contains 15 residues. CDR3 bases: TGTGCCAGCAGCTTAGGTGGGGCGATCGACAATGAGCAGTTCTTC. It encodes CASSLGGAIDNEQFF.

This clonotype has at least ten counts. This rearrangement joins TRBV5-4 to TRBJ2-7, with 8 bases lining up with TRBD1. V lost 3 bases, J lost 2 bases, and 7 bases stayed unmatched. Per the germline V gene, CDR1 is SGHNT and CDR2 is YYREEE (reference sequence). The CDR3 covers 15 residues. CDR3 amino acids: CASSSGLQGAYEQYF. In DNA form, the CDR3 reads TGTGCCAGCAGCTCGGGCCTACAGGGGGCCTACGAGCAGTACTTC.

Many counts were recorded for this clonotype. V usage is TRBV28 and J usage is TRBJ2-7, with 10 bases aligning to TRBD1. V lost 4 bases and J lost 4; bases outside the gene matches: 4. This CDR3 is 14 amino acids long. Germline-derived CDR1 and CDR2 are MDHEN and SYDVKM. This CDR3 reads CASSSRTGGYEQYF. In nucleotides, the CDR3 is TGTGCCAGCAGTTCAAGGACAGGGGGATACGAGCAGTACTTC.